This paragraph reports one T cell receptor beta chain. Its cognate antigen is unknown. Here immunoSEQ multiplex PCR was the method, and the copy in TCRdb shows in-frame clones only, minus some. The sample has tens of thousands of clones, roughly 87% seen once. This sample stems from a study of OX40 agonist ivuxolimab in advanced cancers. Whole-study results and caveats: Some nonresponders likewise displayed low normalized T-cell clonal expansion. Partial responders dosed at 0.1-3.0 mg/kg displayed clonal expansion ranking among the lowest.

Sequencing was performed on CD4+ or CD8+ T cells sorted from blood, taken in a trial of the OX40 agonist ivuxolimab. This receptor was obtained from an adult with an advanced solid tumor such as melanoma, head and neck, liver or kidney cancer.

The CDR3 nucleotides are TGTGCCAGCAGTTTAAATGCCCAGGGGGCGCATGAGCAGTTCTTC. Translation gives CASSLNAQGAHEQFF. This chain links TRBV27 with TRBJ2-1, with TRBD1 matching over 8 bases. The CDR3 sequence is 15 residues long. Per the germline V gene, CDR1 is MNHEY and CDR2 is SMNVEV (reference sequence). Unmatched junction bases numbered 8, after V lost 2 bases and J lost 8 bases.